The 14 T cell receptor beta chains below come from one sample, sequenced in a study of blood T cell repertoires in COVID-19. Assay used: immunoSEQ multiplex PCR; TCRdb lists only in-frame clones, some missing. The sample comprises 85,000 to 100,000 clones, around 67% of which are singletons, and around 23% rests with the top ten. Sequenced: peripheral blood. These receptors were taken from an older woman in a cohort sampled during active or convalescent COVID-19.

On this clone itself: Its ends do not fully match the called genes, so a read error is possible. This chain links TRBV28 with TRBJ1-1; unclear D gene. In germline, CDR1 is MDHEN, CDR2 SYDVKM. The CDR3 is made up of 14 amino acids. CDR3 in amino acids: CASSLQSNRLRVGF. The CDR3 DNA sequence: TGTGCCAGCAGTTTACAATCCAACCGACTAAGGGTTGGTTTT.

The chain couples TRBV9 to TRBJ2-1; D is possibly TRBD2 (5 bases). V was pared by 3 bases and J by 0 bases, with 10 bases between. The CDR3 consists of 15 residues. The germline gives CDR1 SGDLS, CDR2 YYNGEE. The CDR3 protein is CASSATRSSYNEQFF. For the CDR3, the DNA is TGTGCCAGCAGCGCTACTAGAAGCTCCTACAATGAGCAGTTCTTC.

The rearrangement uses TRBV5-6 and TRBJ1-2; D is undetermined. CDR1 is SGHDT, CDR2 YYEEEE, per germline. The CDR3 loop spans 14 amino acids. V lost 3 bases to trimming and J lost 13 bases, with 22 bases between them. The CDR3 nucleotides are TGTGCCAGCAGCTCTCTCCTTACTATGGCTGTGTTCACCTTC. The encoded protein is CASSSLLTMAVFTF.

The chain employs TRBV18 and TRBJ2-6; D is possibly TRBD1 (6 bases). The CDR3 is 18 amino acids. Trimming removed 2 bases from V and 4 bases from J, with 18 bases in between. The germline V gene encodes CDR1 KGHSH and CDR2 LQKENI. As DNA, the CDR3 is TGTGCCAGCTCACCAAGCAGGGGCGGATTACGCGGGGCCAACGTCCTGACTTTC. It encodes CASSPSRGGLRGANVLTF.

This sequence joins TRBV4-1 and TRBJ1-2, with a possible D match to TRBD1 (6 bases). Trimming cost V 1 base and J 4 bases, with 16 bases left between them. The CDR3 extends over 16 amino acids. The germline V gene encodes CDR1 MGHRA and CDR2 YSYEKL. The CDR3 nucleotides are TGCGCCAGCAGCCAAGTTCAGGGGCTTATATTCTATGGCTACACCTTC. It is translated as CASSQVQGLIFYGYTF.

V and J are TRBV3-1 (or the pseudogene TRBV3-2) and TRBJ2-7, with D unclear. Germline-derived CDR1 and CDR2 are LGHDT and YNNKEL (reference sequence). V lost 1 base and J 3 bases, leaving 4 bases between the germline ends. This CDR3 comprises 12 residues. CDR3 amino acids: CASSQVVYEQYF. The CDR3, as DNA: TGTGCCAGCAGCCAAGTAGTCTACGAGCAGTACTTC.

The chain combines TRBV18 with TRBJ1-1; TRBD1 aligns across 7 bases. From germline, CDR1 is KGHSH and CDR2 LQKENI. Trimming at V came to 5 bases and at J to 0 bases, leaving 9 bases not matched to a gene. The CDR3 covers 16 residues. The DNA of the CDR3 is TGTGCCAGCTCATCCCTAACAGGGGCACTGAACACTGAAGCTTTCTTT. Encoded protein: CASSSLTGALNTEAFF.

This chain connects TRBV3-1 (or the pseudogene TRBV3-2) to TRBJ2-2; TRBD1 is a possible D gene (5 bases). The CDR3 has 14 amino acids. The V gene lost 5 bases and the J gene lost 0 bases, with 7 bases spanning the gap. Germline V gene lookup returns CDR1 LGHDT and CDR2 YNNKEL (reference sequence). The CDR3 loop is CASSKGPNTGELFF. CDR3 nucleotide sequence: TGTGCCAGCAGCAAGGGGCCGAACACCGGGGAGCTGTTTTTT.

This clone has just a few counts. The chain has TRBV7-9 and TRBJ1-2; 7 bases align to TRBD1. Germline CDR1 reads SEHNR; CDR2 reads FQNEAQ (reference sequence). Losses at the gene ends were 0 bases for V and 1 base for J; bases not matched to a gene: 2. The CDR3 has 15 amino acids. The CDR3 protein is CASSLAGTVNYGYTF. The CDR3 region has the DNA TGTGCCAGCAGCTTAGCAGGGACAGTTAACTATGGCTACACCTTC.

This clone was seen more than once but under ten times. CDR3 in amino acids: CASSLESLAGWGETQYF. The CDR3 DNA reads as TGTGCCAGCAGCTTAGAATCCCTAGCGGGGTGGGGAGAGACCCAGTACTTC. The rearrangement joins TRBV7-2 to TRBJ2-5, with 9 bases identical to TRBD2. Germline CDR1 reads SGHTA; CDR2 reads FQGNSA. CDR3 size: 17 residues. The trim removed 1 base at V and 4 bases at J, leaving 10 bases unmatched.

The chain links TRBV3-1 (or the pseudogene TRBV3-2) to TRBJ2-1; 8 bases line up with TRBD1. The CDR3 extends over 15 amino acids. Trimming removed 4 bases from V and 9 bases from J; junction bases left unmatched: 11. Per germline, CDR1 LGHDT and CDR2 YNNKEL (reference sequence). The CDR3 sequence: CASSLGQGGVSEQFF. The CDR3 bases are TGTGCCAGCAGCCTCGGACAGGGAGGAGTCAGTGAGCAGTTCTTC.

The rearrangement uses TRBV5-1 and TRBJ2-7, with a weak D call TRBD2 (6 bases). Per germline, CDR1 SGHRS and CDR2 YFSETQ. V dropped 0 bases and J dropped 3 bases, with 13 bases sitting between them. The CDR3 is made up of 15 amino acids. CDR3 nucleotide sequence: TGCGCCAGCAGCTTGGATACGGGAGCAAGCTACGAGCAGTACTTC. Protein: CASSLDTGASYEQYF.

The CDR3 reads CASSPLTPGSVNPGELFF. CDR3 bases: TGTGCCAGCTCACCACTTACTCCGGGTTCAGTAAATCCCGGGGAGCTGTTTTTT. The chain carries TRBV18 and TRBJ2-2; D uncertain. V was clipped by 1 base and J by 6 bases, with 21 bases between them. The CDR3 totals 18 residues. Germline V CDR1 and CDR2: KGHSH, LQKENI.

The chain uses TRBV6-5 and TRBJ2-4; 10 bases are shared with TRBD1. CDR3 size: 12 residues. The junction had 6 bases not matched to a gene; V was cut back by 10 bases and J by 9 bases. Germline CDR1 and CDR2: MNHEY and SVGAGI. CDR3 amino acids: CATGQGVGIQYF. In DNA, the CDR3 is TGTGCCACTGGACAGGGGGTGGGCATTCAGTACTTC.